These 15 T cell receptor beta chains came from one sample sequenced in a study of cytomegalovirus exposure and HLA in healthy donors. In the PCR, 60 Vbeta and 13 Jbeta primers were used. Some clones are missing from TCRdb's copy, which holds only in-frame ones; the method was immunoSEQ multiplex PCR. This sample yields 150,000 to 200,000 clones, of which around four fifths are seen a single time; roughly 6% belongs to the top ten. The source material was PBMCs. These receptors all stem from a woman in her fifties or sixties in good health and CMV-seropositive.

V usage is TRBV6-5 and J usage is TRBJ2-2; 11 positions agree with TRBD2. The germline V gene has CDR1 MNHEY and CDR2 SVGAGI. Germline trimming cut 3 bases from V and 5 bases from J; bases unmatched to any gene: 5. There are 16 residues in the CDR3. The CDR3 region is CASSYSGGAQTGELFF. The CDR3 nucleotides are TGTGCCAGCAGTTATAGCGGGGGGGCGCAAACCGGGGAGCTGTTTTTT.

This chain links TRBV5-8 with TRBJ2-5; D gene ambiguous. Germline CDR1 SGHTS, CDR2 YDEGEE. The CDR3 has 11 amino acids. Trimming took 1 base from V and 4 from J, leaving 2 bases between them. CDR3 residues: CASSLRETQYF. The CDR3 bases are TGTGCCAGCAGCTTGCGAGAGACCCAGTACTTC. Full variable domain (missing parts from reference TRBV5-8 and TRBJ2-5): EAGVTQSPTHLIKTRGQQATLRCSPISGHTSVYWYQQALGLGLQFLLWYDEGEERNRGNFPPRFSGRQFPNYSSELNVNALELEDSALYLCASSLRETQYFGPGTRLLVL.

V and J are TRBV5-1 and TRBJ1-1; D gene ambiguous. The germline CDR1 and CDR2 sequences are SGHRS and YFSETQ. There are 13 residues in the CDR3. The V end lost 5 bases, the J end lost 3 bases, and 11 bases lay between the germline ends. The CDR3, as DNA: TGCGCCAGCAGTGCACGGCGGGACACTGAAGCTTTCTTT. As protein: CASSARRDTEAFF. The variable domain in full, with the rest retrieved from reference TRBV5-1 and TRBJ1-1, is KAGVTQTPRYLIKTRGQQVTLSCSPISGHRSVSWYQQTPGQGLQFLFEYFSETQRNKGNFPGRFSGRQFSNSRSEMNVSTLELGDSALYLCASSARRDTEAFFGQGTRLTVV.

This sequence joins TRBV27 and TRBJ2-7, with 8 positions matching TRBD1. J was trimmed by 0 bases and V by 6 bases; bases with no gene match: 7. The CDR3 is made up of 15 amino acids. Germline values: CDR1 MNHEY, CDR2 SMNVEV (reference sequence). The CDR3 region is CASRRPGQASYEQYF. The CDR3 nucleotides read TGTGCCAGCAGGCGACCGGGACAGGCCTCCTACGAGCAGTACTTC.

V and J are TRBV9 and TRBJ2-2; 7 bases fit TRBD2. This CDR3 comprises 15 residues. J gave up 6 bases and V 4 bases, and 9 bases lay outside the gene matches. Germline values: CDR1 SGDLS, CDR2 YYNGEE. The CDR3 loop reads CASSPSRLAAGELFF. In DNA, the CDR3 is TGTGCCAGCAGCCCCTCTCGTCTAGCGGCCGGGGAGCTGTTTTTT.

V is TRBV11-2 and J is TRBJ1-2; D possibly corresponds to TRBD1 (5 bases). The CDR3 covers 15 residues. The germline gives CDR1 SGHAT, CDR2 FQNNGV. The ends were cut back, 0 bases at V and 4 bases at J, with 12 bases in the middle. This CDR3 is CASSLDSRGAYGYTF. CDR3 bases: TGTGCCAGCAGCTTAGATAGTAGGGGTGCCTATGGCTACACCTTC.

The rearrangement joins TRBV7-3 to TRBJ2-7, with TRBD1 as a possible D gene (6 bases). Germline CDR1 SGHTA, CDR2 FQGTGA. CDR3 size: 13 residues. V shed 3 bases and J shed 6 bases, with 12 bases lying between them. CDR3 protein: CASSLQRGTEQYF. CDR3 sequence (DNA): TGTGCCAGCAGCTTGCAAAGGGGGACCGAGCAGTACTTC.

V and J are TRBV28 and TRBJ2-2; unclear D gene. V shed 3 bases and J shed 0 bases, with 8 bases lying between them. The CDR3 consists of 15 residues. Germline assignment: CDR1 MDHEN and CDR2 SYDVKM. The CDR3 loop reads CASSFLVANTGELFF. In DNA, the CDR3 is TGTGCCAGCAGTTTTCTCGTCGCGAACACCGGGGAGCTGTTTTTT.

The V and J genes are TRBV30 and TRBJ2-7, with 14 positions matching TRBD2. Losses at the gene ends were 3 bases for V and 6 bases for J; bases not matched to a gene: 13. Germline lookup yields CDR1 GTSNPN and CDR2 SVGIG (reference sequence). The CDR3 runs to 17 residues. Here the CDR3 reads CAWSPTLTSGRASEQYF. CDR3 in DNA: TGTGCCTGGAGCCCTACACTGACTAGCGGGAGGGCCAGCGAGCAGTACTTC.

The genes are TRBV7-9 and TRBJ1-6; tentatively, D is TRBD1 (5 bases). Germline V gene data show CDR1 as SEHNR and CDR2 as FQNEAQ (reference sequence). The CDR3 runs 10 residues. The CDR3 sequence is CSTGGSPLHF. The CDR3 DNA sequence: TGTTCCACCGGGGGTTCACCCCTCCACTTT.

The chain combines TRBV15 with TRBJ1-6; tentatively, D is TRBD1 (5 bases). Germline V CDR1 and CDR2: LNHNV, YYDKDF (reference sequence). Trimming shortened V by 8 bases and J by 4 bases, and 12 bases separated the two germline ends. This CDR3 is 14 amino acids long. CDR3 nucleotide sequence: TGTGCCACCTCCGGCGGACAATATAATTCACCCCTCCACTTT. This codes for CATSGGQYNSPLHF.

This clone was counted only a few times. The chain employs TRBV7-8 and TRBJ2-3, with D possibly matching TRBD2 (6 bases). V was trimmed by 5 bases and J by 2 bases, leaving 17 bases between them. The CDR3 spans 16 residues. The germline V gene encodes CDR1 SGHVS and CDR2 FQNEAQ. CDR3 sequence: CASSPVGTLNTDTQYF. The CDR3 nucleotides read TGTGCCAGCAGCCCAGTAGGGACTCTTAACACAGATACGCAGTATTTT.

This clone was recorded once. The rearrangement uses TRBV11-1 and TRBJ2-1; 8 nucleotides align to TRBD2. CDR3 length: 14 amino acids. Germline trimming cut 5 bases from V and 3 bases from J; bases unmatched to any gene: 3. Germline-derived CDR1 and CDR2 are SGHAT and FQDESV (reference sequence). As DNA, the CDR3 is TGTGCCAGCAGCGAGCGGGGGTTCTACAATGAGCAGTTCTTC. Residues: CASSERGFYNEQFF.

This clone was counted between two and nine times. The chain has TRBV7-9 and TRBJ1-1, with D maybe TRBD1 (5 bases). From germline, CDR1 is SEHNR and CDR2 FQNEAQ (reference sequence). The CDR3 sequence is 13 residues long. The V end lost 5 bases, the J end lost 5 bases, and 12 bases lay between the germline ends. The CDR3 bases are TGTGCCAGCAGCCGAGGGGAGGGGACTGAAGCTTTCTTT. Translating gives CASSRGEGTEAFF.

The gene calls are TRBV9 and TRBJ2-1; 7 positions agree with TRBD1. V shed 7 bases and J 4 bases; nucleotides not matched to a gene: 11. The length of the CDR3 is 15 residues. Germline lookup yields CDR1 SGDLS and CDR2 YYNGEE. CDR3 DNA sequence: TGTGCCAGCGCCACGGGACAGCGATTGTACAATGAGCAGTTCTTC. It encodes CASATGQRLYNEQFF.